The 19 T cell receptor beta chains listed next were all sequenced from one sample in a study of cytomegalovirus exposure and HLA in healthy donors. The PCR used 60 Vbeta and 13 Jbeta primers. Profiling relied on immunoSEQ multiplex PCR, and the TCRdb table lists in-frame clones only, not all of them. The table has roughly 140,000 clones, 76% seen once. The specimen was PBMCs. These TCRs come from a middle-aged woman in good health and CMV-seronegative.

The chain has TRBV18 and TRBJ1-2; 9 bases match TRBD1. Germline V gives CDR1 KGHSH, CDR2 LQKENI. This CDR3 has 15 residues. The V gene end was trimmed by 4 bases and the J gene end by 7 bases; junction bases not matched to a gene: 10. The DNA of the CDR3 is TGTGCCAGCTCACTCCAGGGACAGGGATCCGGTGGCTACACCTTC. Encoded protein: CASSLQGQGSGGYTF.

The rearrangement joins TRBV28 to TRBJ2-2; a weak D match, TRBD2 (5 bases). CDR3 length: 13 amino acids. Per the germline V gene, CDR1 is MDHEN and CDR2 is SYDVKM. With 11 bases removed from V and 1 base from J, the gap between germline ends came to 11 bases. The CDR3 sequence is CALGVGNTGELFF. The CDR3 DNA sequence: TGTGCCTTGGGAGTGGGGAACACCGGGGAGCTGTTTTTT.

The V and J genes are TRBV7-6 and TRBJ1-6, with 12 bases aligning to TRBD1. The CDR3 spans 16 residues. The germline V gene encodes CDR1 SGHVS and CDR2 FNYEAQ. After removal of 2 bases from V and 9 bases from J, the junction contained 5 bases not matched to a gene. The CDR3 nucleotides read TGTGCCAGCAGCTTACCCGCGGGACAGGGGGCTTCACCCCTCCACTTT. The encoded protein is CASSLPAGQGASPLHF.

This sequence joins TRBV2 and TRBJ2-7; 8 bases are shared with TRBD1. The CDR3 contains 14 residues. Germline V CDR1 and CDR2: SNHLY, FYNNEI. The J segment lost 0 bases and the V segment lost 7 bases, leaving 5 bases of the junction unmatched. The CDR3 protein is CASTGQASSYEQYF. DNA of the CDR3: TGTGCCAGCACGGGACAGGCGAGCTCCTACGAGCAGTACTTC. The full variable domain, with the rest looked up from reference TRBV2 and TRBJ2-7, is EPEVTQTPSHQVTQMGQEVILRCVPISNHLYFYWYRQILGQKVEFLVSFYNNEISEKSEIFDDQFSVERPDGSNFTLKIRSTKLEDSAMYFCASTGQASSYEQYFGPGTRLTVT.

The chain recombines TRBV2 with TRBJ2-6, with 12 bases that match TRBD2. Germline-derived CDR1 and CDR2 are SNHLY and FYNNEI. V lost 11 bases, J lost 1 base, and 6 bases stayed unmatched. This CDR3 region has 16 residues. The chain's CDR3 is CARSGTSGSGANVLTF. CDR3 bases: TGTGCCCGCTCCGGGACTAGCGGGTCTGGGGCCAACGTCCTGACTTTC.

The chain is built from TRBV10-1 and TRBJ2-7; 7 nucleotides agree with TRBD1. Unmatched junction bases numbered 9, after V lost 3 bases and J lost 7 bases. Per germline, CDR1 WNHNN and CDR2 SYGVQD (reference sequence). The CDR3 spans 14 residues. The CDR3 is CASSEFTGVKEQYF. The CDR3 DNA reads TGCGCCAGCAGTGAATTTACAGGGGTGAAAGAGCAGTACTTC.

The chain employs TRBV4-2 and TRBJ2-1, with D perhaps TRBD2 (5 bases). Germline-derived CDR1 and CDR2 are LGHNA and YNFKEQ. The CDR3 contains 15 residues. V shed 0 bases and J shed 7 bases, with 13 bases lying between them. CDR3 in DNA: TGTGCCAGCAGCCAAGATAGGCTAGCCCGGAATGAGCAGTTCTTC. As protein: CASSQDRLARNEQFF.

The CDR3 region is CASSLEAGSHYGYTF. The CDR3 DNA follows: TGCGCCAGCAGCTTGGAGGCGGGCTCCCACTATGGCTACACCTTC. This chain uses TRBV5-1 with TRBJ1-2, with D uncertain. This CDR3 comprises 15 residues. Trimming left V 0 bases short and J 3 bases short, with 12 bases between. Per the germline V gene, CDR1 is SGHRS and CDR2 is YFSETQ.

The CDR3 protein is CASSTGQGVETQYF. For the CDR3, the DNA is TGTGCCAGCAGCACCGGACAGGGAGTAGAGACCCAGTACTTC. This chain links TRBV7-8 with TRBJ2-5; 8 bases are a match to TRBD1. The CDR3 length is 14 residues. V lost 5 bases to trimming and J lost 4 bases; unmatched junction nucleotides: 6. Germline V lookup: CDR1 SGHVS, CDR2 FQNEAQ.

This CDR3 is CASSASGGSYNEQFF. The DNA of the CDR3 is TGTGCCAGCAGCGCTAGCGGGGGATCCTACAATGAGCAGTTCTTC. This chain links TRBV9 with TRBJ2-1; 10 bases are a match to TRBD2. The germline V gene has CDR1 SGDLS and CDR2 YYNGEE. Trimming removed 3 bases from V and 1 base from J; junction bases left unmatched: 1. The CDR3 spans 15 residues.

The rearrangement uses TRBV27 and TRBJ2-7; perhaps TRBD2 as D (5 bases). Trimming cost V 8 bases and J 1 base, with 12 bases left between them. The germline V gene has CDR1 MNHEY and CDR2 SMNVEV (reference sequence). This CDR3 contains 13 residues. In DNA, the CDR3 is TGTGCCAGCCGGAGAGCGGCTTCCTACGAGCAGTACTTC. This gives the protein CASRRAASYEQYF.

The chain joins TRBV18 to TRBJ2-5, with 7 bases fitting TRBD1. Germline CDR1 is KGHSH and CDR2 is LQKENI. The CDR3 is 14 residues long. The trim removed 5 bases at V and 1 base at J, leaving 4 bases unmatched. In DNA, the CDR3 is TGTGCCAGCTCAGCGTGGGACAGCCAAGAGACCCAGTACTTC. Its translation: CASSAWDSQETQYF.

The rearrangement joins TRBV5-8 to TRBJ2-6; weak D call: TRBD1 (5 bases). Germline values: CDR1 SGHTS, CDR2 YDEGEE. The CDR3 has 16 amino acids. The V end was cut by 4 bases, the J end by 1 base, with 12 bases between. The CDR3 region has the DNA TGTGCCAGCAGCCCATACCAGGGATCTGGGGCCAACGTCCTGACTTTC. Protein sequence: CASSPYQGSGANVLTF.

The chain couples TRBV5-1 to TRBJ2-7; 9 bases align to TRBD1. The CDR3 totals 14 residues. V dropped 3 bases and J dropped 3; count of bases not matched to a gene: 4. Germline V gene lookup returns CDR1 SGHRS and CDR2 YFSETQ. This CDR3 is CASSWDRDLYEQYF. CDR3 coding DNA: TGCGCCAGCAGCTGGGACAGGGACCTCTACGAGCAGTACTTC. Combining the CDR3 with reference TRBV5-1 and TRBJ2-7 gives the whole variable domain KAGVTQTPRYLIKTRGQQVTLSCSPISGHRSVSWYQQTPGQGLQFLFEYFSETQRNKGNFPGRFSGRQFSNSRSEMNVSTLELGDSALYLCASSWDRDLYEQYFGPGTRLTVT.

About this clone: The junction differs from germline at one of its ends, possibly a read error. The chain has TRBV7-9 and TRBJ1-4, with D perhaps matching TRBD1 (6 bases). Looked up from germline, CDR1 is SEHNR and CDR2 is FQNEAQ (reference sequence). The CDR3 consists of 16 residues. The DNA for the CDR3 is TGTTCCAGCAGCTCCGGACAGATTGCAACTAATGAAAAACTGTTTTTT. Its protein product is CSSSSGQIATNEKLFF.

Written as DNA, the CDR3 is TGTGCCAGCACGGTAGGGACAGGGGACGAGCAGTACTTC. Translated, it gives CASTVGTGDEQYF. The V call is TRBV13, the J call TRBJ2-7; 10 bases fit TRBD1. Germline CDR1 is PRHDT and CDR2 is FYEKMQ (reference sequence). The trim removed 7 bases at V and 5 bases at J, leaving 5 bases unmatched. The length of the CDR3 is 13 residues. Full variable domain (remainder filled in from reference TRBV13 and TRBJ2-7): AAGVIQSPRHLIKEKRETATLKCYPIPRHDTVYWYQQGPGQDPQFLISFYEKMQSDKGSIPDRFSAQQFSDYHSELNMSSLELGDSALYFCASTVGTGDEQYFGPGTRLTVT.

This sequence joins TRBV6-1 and TRBJ2-2; TRBD2 is a possible D gene (6 bases). The CDR3 has 14 residues. Trimming left V 4 bases short and J 5 bases short, with 11 bases between. CDR1 MNHNS and CDR2 SASEGT come from the germline V gene. Written as DNA, the CDR3 is TGTGCCAGCAGTGGAGGAGGGTTTACCGGGGAGCTGTTTTTT. Translation gives CASSGGGFTGELFF.

CDR3 amino acids: CASRQAIYNEQFF. CDR3 nucleotides: TGTGCCAGCCGACAGGCGATTTACAATGAGCAGTTCTTC. V is TRBV6-5 and J is TRBJ2-1; possibly TRBD1 for D (6 bases). Germline V CDR1 and CDR2: MNHEY, SVGAGI. V lost 8 bases to trimming and J lost 4 bases, with 12 bases between them. The CDR3 length is 13 residues.

This chain uses TRBV5-1 with TRBJ2-5; 8 bases map to TRBD2. The V gene's germline CDR1 is SGHRS and CDR2 YFSETQ. The CDR3 covers 14 residues. The V and J ends lost 2 bases and 2 bases, in that order; junction bases with no gene match: 2. CDR3 amino acids: CASSFGGGQETQYF. In nucleotides, the CDR3 is TGCGCCAGCAGCTTCGGCGGGGGGCAAGAGACCCAGTACTTC. The variable domain in full, with the rest retrieved from reference TRBV5-1 and TRBJ2-5, is KAGVTQTPRYLIKTRGQQVTLSCSPISGHRSVSWYQQTPGQGLQFLFEYFSETQRNKGNFPGRFSGRQFSNSRSEMNVSTLELGDSALYLCASSFGGGQETQYFGPGTRLLVL.